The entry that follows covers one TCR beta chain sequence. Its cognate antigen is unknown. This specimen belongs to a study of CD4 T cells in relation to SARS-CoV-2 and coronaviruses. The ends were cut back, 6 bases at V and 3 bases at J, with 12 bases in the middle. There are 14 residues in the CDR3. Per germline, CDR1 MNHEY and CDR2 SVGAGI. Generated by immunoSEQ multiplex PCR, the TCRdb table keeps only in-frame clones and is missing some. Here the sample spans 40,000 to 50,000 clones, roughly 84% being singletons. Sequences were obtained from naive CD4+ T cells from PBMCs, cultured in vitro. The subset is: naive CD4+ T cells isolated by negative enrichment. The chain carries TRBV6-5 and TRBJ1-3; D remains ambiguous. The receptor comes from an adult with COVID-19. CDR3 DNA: TGTGCCAGCAGCACAAACTCCCGTGGAAACACCATATATTTT. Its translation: CASSTNSRGNTIYF.